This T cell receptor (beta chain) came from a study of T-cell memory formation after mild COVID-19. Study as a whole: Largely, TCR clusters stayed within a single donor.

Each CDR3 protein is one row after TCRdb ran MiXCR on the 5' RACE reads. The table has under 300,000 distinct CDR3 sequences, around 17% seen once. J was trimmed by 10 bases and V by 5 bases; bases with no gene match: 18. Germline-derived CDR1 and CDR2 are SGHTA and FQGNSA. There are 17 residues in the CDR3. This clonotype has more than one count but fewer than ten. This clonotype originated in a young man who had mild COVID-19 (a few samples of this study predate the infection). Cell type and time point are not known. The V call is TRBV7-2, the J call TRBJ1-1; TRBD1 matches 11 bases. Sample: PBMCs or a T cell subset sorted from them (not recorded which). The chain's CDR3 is CASSPGSGTGGLLGAFF. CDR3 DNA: TGTGCCAGCAGCCCAGGATCCGGGACAGGGGGACTATTGGGAGCTTTCTTT.